This TCR beta chain was found in a study of Ad26.COV2.S vaccination and SARS-CoV-2 variants. General study results and limits: Spike-specific TCR breadth in vaccine recipients exceeded that seen in placebo recipients.

Treatment given: 19 received Ad26.COV2.S at low or high dose, single or two shots; about 5 received placebo; per-sample allocation not given. Sampling was performed 63 days after the first vaccine or placebo injection. Germline assignment: CDR1 SGDLS and CDR2 YYNGEE. There are 12 residues in the CDR3. Trimming stripped 3 bases from V and 5 bases from J, with 9 bases between. Data came from immunoSEQ multiplex PCR; TCRdb stores just in-frame clones and leaves some out. The sample lists about 430,000 clones, about 93% occurring once. This clone was seen just once. No antigen is known for it. This chain joins TRBV9 and TRBJ2-7; D may be TRBD1 (6 bases). Material: peripheral blood, obtained in a trial of Ad26.COV2.S vaccine versus placebo. This TCR came from a person aged 18-65 years who received the Ad26.COV2.S COVID-19 vaccine or a placebo. CDR3 amino acids: CASSDRTDEQYF. The CDR3 DNA reads TGTGCCAGCAGCGACCGGACAGACGAGCAGTACTTC.